The rows below give T cell receptor beta chains drawn from one sample of a study of T-cell reconstitution after alpha-beta-depleted transplantation in children. From the PCR reads, TCRdb called clonotypes with MiXCR, one entry per CDR3 protein. The sample comprises around 410,000 distinct CDR3 sequences, under 13% of which are singletons, and 4.5% to 6% rests with the top ten. The specimen was PBMCs from the stem cell graft donor, collected from the stem cell graft. Receptor source: a human donor who donated a stem cell graft to a child with acute myeloid leukemia. Both conserved end residues are part of each CDR3. Each record gives: clone size, D gene, V gene, J gene, CDR3 DNA, CDR3 protein. A D gene is named only where the DNA matches it firmly. Expanded clones are given a class, and other clones once, few, many or no size at all.

few,TRBD2,TRBV27,TRBJ2-5,TGTGCCAGCCGCAGAAGCGGGACCCAAGAGACCCAGTACTTC,CASRRSGTQETQYF
.,TRBD2,TRBV7-2,TRBJ2-3,TGTGCCAGCAGCTCCTACTCACTAGCGGGAGGTGATACGCAGTATTTT,CASSSYSLAGGDTQYF
.,TRBD2,TRBV10-1,TRBJ2-3,TGCGCCAGCAGTCCTTTTCCGGGACTAGCGGGGGTCGATACGCAGTATTTT,CASSPFPGLAGVDTQYF
many,.,TRBV10-3,TRBJ2-3,TGTGCCATCAGTGAGTCGAAAGATACGCAGTATTTT,CAISESKDTQYF
many,.,TRBV11-3,TRBJ1-1,TGTGCCAGCAGCTCCGGGACACAGGGAGCTTTCTTT,CASSSGTQGAFF
.,.,TRBV5-1,TRBJ2-7,TGCGCCAGCAGCTCCGGGACAAGGGCCTACGAGCAGTACTTC,CASSSGTRAYEQYF
.,.,TRBV6-5,TRBJ1-1,TGTGCCAGCAGTTACTCGATCGCGGGCGACACTGAAGCTTTCTTT,CASSYSIAGDTEAFF
many,TRBD1,TRBV10-3,TRBJ1-4,TGTGCCATCGCAGGGACAGAGAATGAAAAACTGTTTTTT,CAIAGTENEKLFF
.,.,TRBV5-1,TRBJ2-2,TGCGCCAGCAGCCGCCGAACAGGGACCGGGGAGCTGTTTTTT,CASSRRTGTGELFF
.,.,TRBV12-3/TRBV12-4,TRBJ2-1,TGTGCCACCTTCAAAGGGGATGAGCAGTTCTTC,CATFKGDEQFF
.,.,TRBV20-1,TRBJ2-1,TGCAGTGCTAGAGATTCCGGGACTGGAAGCGTCAATGAGCAGTTCTTC,CSARDSGTGSVNEQFF
.,.,TRBV11-2,TRBJ1-4,TGTGCCAGCAGCTTATTCCCGTGGGCAACTAATGAAAAACTGTTTTTT,CASSLFPWATNEKLFF
many,.,TRBV20-1,TRBJ2-1,TGCATTGCTAGAGATCCTGGGCGGAGCTCCTACAATGAGCAGTTCTTC,CIARDPGRSSYNEQFF
.,.,TRBV9,TRBJ2-3,TGTGCCAGCAGCGTAAACAGTTTCACAGATACGCAGTATTTT,CASSVNSFTDTQYF
many,TRBD1,TRBV6-2/TRBV6-3,TRBJ1-1,TGTGCCAGCAGGACTCAGACAGGGATGAGGGGCACTGAAGCTTTCTTT,CASRTQTGMRGTEAFF
many,TRBD1,TRBV5-1,TRBJ2-5,TGCGCCAGCAGCCTAATGACAGGGGGCAGGGAGACCCAGTACTTC,CASSLMTGGRETQYF
many,.,TRBV7-8,TRBJ2-7,TGTGCCAGCAGCCCACGTCTCGGGGGCGAGCAGTACTTC,CASSPRLGGEQYF
many,TRBD1,TRBV5-1,TRBJ2-3,TGCGCCAGCAGTTGGGGTATAGCACAGGGGGCCGGAGATACGCAGTATTTT,CASSWGIAQGAGDTQYF
.,.,TRBV12-3/TRBV12-4,TRBJ2-5,TGTGCCAGCAGTTCCGGGACGCGAGGCGAGACCCAGTACTTC,CASSSGTRGETQYF
.,TRBD2,TRBV20-1,TRBJ2-1,TGCAGTGCTGGAGACGGGGGGGCCTCCTACAATGAGCAGTTCTTC,CSAGDGGASYNEQFF
.,.,TRBV20-1,TRBJ1-1,TGCAGTGCTCCTATAATCGGGTCGGGGAACACTGAAGCTTTCTTT,CSAPIIGSGNTEAFF
many,TRBD1,TRBV9,TRBJ2-2,TGTGCCAGCAGCGTGACAGGGCTCAACACCGGGGAGCTGTTTTTT,CASSVTGLNTGELFF
few,.,TRBV7-2,TRBJ2-3,TGTGCCAGCAGCTTAGAGCGAGCGAGGACAGATACGCAGTATTTT,CASSLERARTDTQYF
.,.,TRBV5-1,TRBJ2-1,TGCGCCAGCAGCCCCCAAGCGGAGAATGAGCAGTTCTTC,CASSPQAENEQFF
many,TRBD2,TRBV7-2,TRBJ2-7,TGTGCCAGCAGCTACTTAGCGGGCTTCCAATCCTACGAGCAGTACTTC,CASSYLAGFQSYEQYF
many,.,TRBV5-1,TRBJ2-2,TGCGCCAGCAGCTTGGGGCCCACCGGGGAGCTGTTTTTT,CASSLGPTGELFF
few,.,TRBV20-1,TRBJ1-3,TGCAGTGCTAGAGATCGGGCAGTTGGAAACACCATATATTTT,CSARDRAVGNTIYF
.,.,TRBV5-1,TRBJ2-5,TGCGCCAGCAGCTTGGCAGGGCCGGGAGAGACCCAGTACTTC,CASSLAGPGETQYF
few,TRBD1,TRBV12-3/TRBV12-4,TRBJ1-6,TGTGCCAGCAGTCCCCAACAGGGGGCAAGGTCACCCCTCCACTTT,CASSPQQGARSPLHF
.,.,TRBV29-1,TRBJ2-1,TGCAGCGTTGAGACGAGGACAAGGAGCCCCTACAATGAGCAGTTCTTC,CSVETRTRSPYNEQFF
few,TRBD2,TRBV12-3/TRBV12-4,TRBJ2-1,TGTGCCAGCAGGTCGGGGGGGATCAATGAGCAGTTCTTC,CASRSGGINEQFF
many,TRBD1,TRBV12-3/TRBV12-4,TRBJ1-2,TGTGCCAGCAGTGGGGACAGTGGAGGCTACACCTTC,CASSGDSGGYTF
.,.,TRBV28,TRBJ2-2,TGTGCCAGCAGTCGACAAGAAAACACCGGGGAGCTGTTTTTT,CASSRQENTGELFF
.,.,TRBV20-1,TRBJ2-1,TGCTGTGCTAGAGATTGGTTTAGCTCCTACAATGAGCAGTTCTTC,CCARDWFSSYNEQFF
.,.,TRBV29-1,TRBJ2-5,TGCAGCGTTGAGAGACACAAACAAGAGACCCAGTACTTC,CSVERHKQETQYF
few,TRBD2,TRBV20-1,TRBJ2-2,TGCAGTGCCTGGACTAGCGGGAGAAAGAGCACCGGGGAGCTGTTTTTT,CSAWTSGRKSTGELFF
.,TRBD2,TRBV29-1,TRBJ2-7,TGCAGCGGGACGGGGGGTGACGAGCAGTACTTC,CSGTGGDEQYF